The 15 T cell receptor beta chains in this list originate from one sample, sequenced in a study of T cells in Graves' hyperthyroidism and ophthalmopathy. Amplification of TCR beta CDR3 regions used RNA as the template. Using the HTBI primer set, a first-round RT-PCR was run on the TCR CDR3. TCRdb re-called the multiplex PCR reads through MiXCR, storing one row per CDR3 protein. The sample contains fewer than 900,000 distinct CDR3 sequences, about a sixth of which appear only once. Sequencing input: blood. All receptors come from a man younger than 30 with Graves' hyperthyroidism.

The rearrangement links TRBV10-3 to TRBJ2-1; TRBD2 matches at 8 bases. V shed 4 bases, J shed 8 bases, and the junction held 13 bases outside the gene matches. The germline V gene encodes CDR1 ENHRY and CDR2 SYGVKD. This CDR3 region has 16 residues. Here the CDR3 DNA reads TGTGCCATCAGTGGTGCGGCTAGCGGGTGGAACCATGAGCAGTTCTTC. This sequence encodes CAISGAASGWNHEQFF.

In its sample, this clonotype was seen a few times. For the CDR3, the DNA is TGTGCCAGTAGCGCTCGGGGTACTGTGAACACTGAAGCTTTCTTT. This translates into CASSARGTVNTEAFF. The V call is TRBV19, the J call TRBJ1-1; D not certain. V lost 6 bases and J 0 bases, leaving 14 bases between the germline ends. Per germline, CDR1 LNHDA and CDR2 SQIVND (reference sequence). This CDR3 has 15 amino acids.

The chain carries TRBV6-1 and TRBJ1-1, with TRBD1 identical over 7 bases. Germline values: CDR1 MNHNS, CDR2 SASEGT. This CDR3 contains 16 residues. V was pared by 5 bases and J by 3 bases, with 12 bases of the junction left unmatched. This chain's CDR3 is CASSRGDQGEDTEAFF. CDR3 nucleotide sequence: TGTGCCAGCAGTCGGGGGGACCAGGGGGAGGACACTGAAGCTTTCTTT.

The chain couples TRBV20-1 to TRBJ2-1, with D perhaps matching TRBD1 (5 bases). Trimming pared 3 bases from V and 1 base from J, leaving 10 bases between. Germline V gives CDR1 DFQATT, CDR2 SNEGSKA (reference sequence). The CDR3 runs to 14 residues. CDR3 sequence reads: CSASLRASYNEQFF. DNA of the CDR3: TGCAGTGCTAGTCTCAGGGCTTCCTACAATGAGCAGTTCTTC.

This clonotype was recorded a few times. CDR3 sequence: CASSLDFRDEKLFF. CDR3 DNA: TGTGCCAGCAGCTTGGACTTCAGGGATGAAAAACTGTTTTTT. The V and J genes are TRBV5-4 and TRBJ1-4; D is perhaps TRBD1 (5 bases). CDR3 length: 14 residues. The V gene lost 0 bases and the J gene lost 6 bases, with 9 bases spanning the gap. Germline CDR1 and CDR2: SGHNT and YYREEE (reference sequence).

The chain combines TRBV20-1 with TRBJ1-5; D remains ambiguous. CDR1 DFQATT and CDR2 SNEGSKA come from the germline V gene (reference sequence). V lost 6 bases and J 0 bases, leaving 12 bases between the germline ends. The CDR3 length is 14 residues. Written as DNA, the CDR3 is TGCAGTGCCCAGGAACCGGTTAGCAATCAGCCCCAGCATTTT. Amino acids: CSAQEPVSNQPQHF.

Worth noting for this clonotype: A much larger clone lies one base from this, so it may be a read error. CDR3 sequence reads: CAISDGQGLAACNEQFF. CDR3 DNA: TGTGCCATCAGTGACGGACAGGGACTAGCCGCCTGCAATGAGCAGTTCTTC. This chain links TRBV10-3 with TRBJ2-1; D is possibly TRBD2 (9 bases). Germline CDR1 and CDR2: ENHRY and SYGVKD. Trimming removed 3 bases at V and 6 bases at J, with 21 bases between. The length of the CDR3 is 17 residues.

The CDR3 DNA follows: TGCAGCGTTGGTATTGGCGGGAGGGCCTCTTTGAGCACCGGGGAGCTGTTTTTT. It yields the protein CSVGIGGRASLSTGELFF. This chain joins TRBV29-1 and TRBJ2-2, with 9 bases fitting TRBD2. Germline V gene lookup returns CDR1 SQVTM and CDR2 ANQGSEA. The V gene end was trimmed by 4 bases and the J gene end by 4 bases; junction bases not matched to a gene: 16. The CDR3 covers 18 residues.

This clonotype occurred a few times. The V call is TRBV9, the J call TRBJ1-3; D is possibly TRBD1 (5 bases). The V gene's germline CDR1 is SGDLS and CDR2 YYNGEE. Trimming took 0 bases from V and 2 from J, leaving 15 bases between them. The CDR3 contains 17 residues. Here the CDR3 reads CASSVGGGSLTGNTIYF. The CDR3 nucleotides read TGTGCCAGCAGCGTAGGTGGGGGGTCCCTCACTGGAAACACCATATATTTT.

A few counts support this clonotype. This chain joins TRBV3-1 and TRBJ2-1; D not certain. Per germline, CDR1 LGHDT and CDR2 YNNKEL (reference sequence). Trimming took off 4 bases at V and 6 bases at J, with 13 bases between the two ends. This CDR3 has 14 amino acids. This CDR3 is CASSLTLRPNEQFF. The CDR3 DNA reads TGTGCCAGCAGCCTAACCCTCCGGCCCAATGAGCAGTTCTTC.

There are many counts of this clonotype. This rearrangement joins TRBV28 to TRBJ2-7, with TRBD2 identical over 10 bases. CDR3 length: 14 amino acids. The junction had 8 bases not matched to a gene; V was cut back by 6 bases and J by 6 bases. From germline, CDR1 is MDHEN and CDR2 SYDVKM. The CDR3 DNA reads as TGTGCCAGCAGAGAAAGCGGGAGGGCCGGCGAGCAGTACTTC. It yields the protein CASRESGRAGEQYF.

Only a few counts were recorded for this clonotype. The genes are TRBV27 and TRBJ1-2; 9 bases map to TRBD1. Germline V lookup: CDR1 MNHEY, CDR2 SMNVEV (reference sequence). CDR3 length equals 14 residues. V shed 5 bases, J shed 4 bases, and the junction held 5 bases outside the gene matches. CDR3 DNA: TGTGCCAGCAGTATAACAGGGGGCTCCTATGGCTACACCTTC. Protein: CASSITGGSYGYTF.

The chain is built from TRBV20-1 and TRBJ2-2, with 11 bases matching TRBD1. With 1 base clipped from V and 2 bases from J, the junction kept 6 bases outside the gene matches. The CDR3 extends over 17 amino acids. Germline values: CDR1 DFQATT, CDR2 SNEGSKA (reference sequence). This CDR3 reads CSARAGGQGANTGELFF. Here the CDR3 DNA reads TGCAGTGCTAGAGCAGGCGGACAGGGGGCTAACACCGGGGAGCTGTTTTTT.

The chain combines TRBV7-2 with TRBJ2-2; a weak D match, TRBD1 (6 bases). Germline V gene data show CDR1 as SGHTA and CDR2 as FQGNSA. The CDR3 covers 15 residues. The V end was cut by 3 bases, the J end by 4 bases, with 12 bases between. CDR3 coding DNA: TGTGCCAGCAGCTTCACAGGGTTGGGCACCGGGGAGCTGTTTTTT. It is translated as CASSFTGLGTGELFF.

The chain links TRBV29-1 to TRBJ2-5; no firm D call. Trimming cost V 7 bases and J 2 bases, with 2 bases left between them. Per germline, CDR1 SQVTM and CDR2 ANQGSEA. CDR3 length equals 9 residues. CDR3 loop: CSGQETQYF. The CDR3 coding sequence is TGCAGCGGGCAAGAGACCCAGTACTTC. The whole variable domain, filled in from reference TRBV29-1 and TRBJ2-5, reads SAVISQKPSRDICQRGTSLTIQCQVDSQVTMMFWYRQQPGQSLTLIATANQGSEATYESGFVIDKFPISRPNLTFSTLTVSNMSPEDSSIYLCSGQETQYFGPGTRLLVL.